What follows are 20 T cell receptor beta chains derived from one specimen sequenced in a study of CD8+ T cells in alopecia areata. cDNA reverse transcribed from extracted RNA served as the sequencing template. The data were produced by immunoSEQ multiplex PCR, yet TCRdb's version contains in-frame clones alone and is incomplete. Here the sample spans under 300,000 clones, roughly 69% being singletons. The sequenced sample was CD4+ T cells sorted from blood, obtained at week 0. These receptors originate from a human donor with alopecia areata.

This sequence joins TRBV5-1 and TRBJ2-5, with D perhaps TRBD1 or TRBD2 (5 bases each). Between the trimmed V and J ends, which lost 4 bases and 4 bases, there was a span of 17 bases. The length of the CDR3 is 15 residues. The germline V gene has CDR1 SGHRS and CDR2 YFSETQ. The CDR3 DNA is TGCGCCAGCAGCCGACGGGGACCCGTAGGAGAGACCCAGTACTTC. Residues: CASSRRGPVGETQYF.

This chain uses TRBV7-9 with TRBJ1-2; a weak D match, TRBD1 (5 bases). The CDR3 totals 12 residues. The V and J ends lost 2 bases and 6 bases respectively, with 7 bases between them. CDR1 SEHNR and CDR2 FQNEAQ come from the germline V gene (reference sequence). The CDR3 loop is CASSLRGDGYTF. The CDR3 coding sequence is TGTGCCAGCAGCTTACGGGGGGATGGCTACACCTTC.

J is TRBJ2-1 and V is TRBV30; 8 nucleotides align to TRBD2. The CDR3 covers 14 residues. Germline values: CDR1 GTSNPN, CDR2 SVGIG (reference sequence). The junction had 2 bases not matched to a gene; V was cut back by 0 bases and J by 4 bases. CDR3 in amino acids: CAWSVSGGYNEQFF. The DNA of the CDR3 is TGTGCCTGGAGTGTGTCGGGGGGGTACAATGAGCAGTTCTTC.

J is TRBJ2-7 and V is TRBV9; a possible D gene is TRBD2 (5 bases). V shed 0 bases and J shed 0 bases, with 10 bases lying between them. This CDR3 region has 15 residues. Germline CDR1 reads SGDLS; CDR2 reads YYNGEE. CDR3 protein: CASSVAPGNSYEQYF. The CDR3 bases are TGTGCCAGCAGCGTAGCTCCGGGGAACTCCTACGAGCAGTACTTC.

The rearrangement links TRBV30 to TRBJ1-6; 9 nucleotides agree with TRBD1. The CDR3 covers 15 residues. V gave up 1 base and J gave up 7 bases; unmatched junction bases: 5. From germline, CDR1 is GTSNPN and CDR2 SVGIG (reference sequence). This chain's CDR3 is CAWSAPGTGNSPLHF. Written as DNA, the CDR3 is TGTGCCTGGAGTGCCCCCGGGACAGGGAATTCACCCCTCCACTTT.

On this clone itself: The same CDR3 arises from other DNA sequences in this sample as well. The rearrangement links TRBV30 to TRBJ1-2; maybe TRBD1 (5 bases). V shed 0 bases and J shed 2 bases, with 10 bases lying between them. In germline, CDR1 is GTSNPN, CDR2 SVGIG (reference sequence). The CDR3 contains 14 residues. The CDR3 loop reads CAWSVWGGNYGYTF. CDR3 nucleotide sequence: TGTGCCTGGAGTGTGTGGGGCGGCAACTATGGCTACACCTTC.

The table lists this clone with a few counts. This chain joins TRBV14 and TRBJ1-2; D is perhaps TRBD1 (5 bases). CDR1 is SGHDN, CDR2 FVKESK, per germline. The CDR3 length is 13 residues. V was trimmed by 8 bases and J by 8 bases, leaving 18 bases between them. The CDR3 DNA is TGTGCCAGCGGGACGGACCTCCCTACAGGCTACACCTTC. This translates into CASGTDLPTGYTF.

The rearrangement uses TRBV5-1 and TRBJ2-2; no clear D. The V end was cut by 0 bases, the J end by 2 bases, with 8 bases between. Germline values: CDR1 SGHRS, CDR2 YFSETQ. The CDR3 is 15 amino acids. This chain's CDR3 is CASSLDGINTGELFF. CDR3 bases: TGCGCCAGCAGCTTGGATGGGATAAACACCGGGGAGCTGTTTTTT. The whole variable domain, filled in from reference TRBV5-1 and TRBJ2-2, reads KAGVTQTPRYLIKTRGQQVTLSCSPISGHRSVSWYQQTPGQGLQFLFEYFSETQRNKGNFPGRFSGRQFSNSRSEMNVSTLELGDSALYLCASSLDGINTGELFFGEGSRLTVL.

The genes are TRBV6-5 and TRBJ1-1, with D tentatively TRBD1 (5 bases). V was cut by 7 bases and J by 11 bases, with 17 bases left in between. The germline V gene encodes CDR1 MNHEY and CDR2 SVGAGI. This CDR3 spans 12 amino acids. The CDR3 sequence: CASIGARSGAFF. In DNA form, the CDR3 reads TGTGCCAGCATCGGGGCGAGGTCAGGGGCTTTCTTT.

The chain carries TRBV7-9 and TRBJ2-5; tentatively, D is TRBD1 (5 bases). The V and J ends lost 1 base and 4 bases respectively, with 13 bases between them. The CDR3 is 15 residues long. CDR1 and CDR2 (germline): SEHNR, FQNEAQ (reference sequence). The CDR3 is CASSLGQLRLETQYF. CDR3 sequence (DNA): TGTGCCAGCAGCTTAGGACAGTTACGGTTAGAGACCCAGTACTTC.

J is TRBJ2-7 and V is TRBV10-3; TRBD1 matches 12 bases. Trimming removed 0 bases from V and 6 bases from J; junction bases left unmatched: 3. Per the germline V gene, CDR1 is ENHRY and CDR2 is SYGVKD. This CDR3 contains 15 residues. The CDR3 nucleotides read TGTGCCATCAGTGAGTCGGGGACAGGGGGCGCCGAGCAGTACTTC. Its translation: CAISESGTGGAEQYF.

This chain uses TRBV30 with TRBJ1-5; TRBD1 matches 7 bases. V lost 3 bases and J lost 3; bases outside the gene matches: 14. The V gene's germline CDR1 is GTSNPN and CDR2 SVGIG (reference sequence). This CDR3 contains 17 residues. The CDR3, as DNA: TGTGCCTGGAGCCTTAACTTAGGACAGGTCTTCAATCAGCCCCAGCATTTT. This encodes CAWSLNLGQVFNQPQHF.

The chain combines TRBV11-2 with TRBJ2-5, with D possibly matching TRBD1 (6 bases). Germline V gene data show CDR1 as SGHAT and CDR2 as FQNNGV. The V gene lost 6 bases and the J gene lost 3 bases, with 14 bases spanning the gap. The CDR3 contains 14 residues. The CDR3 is CASRPGAGEETQYF. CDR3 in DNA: TGTGCCAGCAGACCAGGGGCGGGTGAAGAGACCCAGTACTTC.

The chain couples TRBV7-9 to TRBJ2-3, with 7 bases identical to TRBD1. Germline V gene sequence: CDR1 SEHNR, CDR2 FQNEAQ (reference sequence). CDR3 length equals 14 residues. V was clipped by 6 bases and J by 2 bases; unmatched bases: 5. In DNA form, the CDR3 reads TGTGCCAGCAGTGACAGGGTAATCACAGATACGCAGTATTTT. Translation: CASSDRVITDTQYF.

The CDR3 DNA is TGTGCCAGCAGTCACGGACAGGGTCGACAAGAGACCCAGTACTTC. Translation gives CASSHGQGRQETQYF. The chain carries TRBV5-4 and TRBJ2-5, with 8 bases that match TRBD1. Trimming cost V 5 bases and J 2 bases; bases outside gene matches: 8. The CDR3 is made up of 15 amino acids. Germline CDR1 reads SGHNT; CDR2 reads YYREEE (reference sequence). Filled out from reference TRBV5-4 and TRBJ2-5, the complete variable domain reads ETGVTQSPTHLIKTRGQQVTLRCSSQSGHNTVSWYQQALGQGPQFIFQYYREEENGRGNFPPRFSGLQFPNYSSELNVNALELDDSALYLCASSHGQGRQETQYFGPGTRLLVL.

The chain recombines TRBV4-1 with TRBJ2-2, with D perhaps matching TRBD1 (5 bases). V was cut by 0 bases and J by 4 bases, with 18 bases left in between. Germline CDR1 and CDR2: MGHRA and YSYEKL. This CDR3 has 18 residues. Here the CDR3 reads CASSQEGAVATGTGELFF. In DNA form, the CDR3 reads TGCGCCAGCAGCCAAGAAGGGGCGGTAGCCACGGGCACCGGGGAGCTGTTTTTT.

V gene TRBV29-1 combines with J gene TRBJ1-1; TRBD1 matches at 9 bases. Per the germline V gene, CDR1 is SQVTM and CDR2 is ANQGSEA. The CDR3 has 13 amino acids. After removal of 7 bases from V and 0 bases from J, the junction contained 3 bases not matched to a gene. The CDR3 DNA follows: TGCAGCGCAAGGGACAGGGTGAACACTGAAGCTTTCTTT. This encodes CSARDRVNTEAFF.

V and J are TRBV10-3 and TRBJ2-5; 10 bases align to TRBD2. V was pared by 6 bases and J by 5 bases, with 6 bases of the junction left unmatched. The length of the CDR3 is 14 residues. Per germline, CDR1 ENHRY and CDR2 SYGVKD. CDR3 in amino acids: CAISLGLAVETQYF. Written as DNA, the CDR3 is TGTGCCATCAGCCTTGGACTAGCGGTGGAGACCCAGTACTTC.

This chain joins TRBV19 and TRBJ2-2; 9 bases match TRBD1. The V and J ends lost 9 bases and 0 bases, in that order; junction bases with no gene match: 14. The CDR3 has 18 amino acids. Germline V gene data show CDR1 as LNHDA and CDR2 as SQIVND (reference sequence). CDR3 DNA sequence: TGTGCCAGCACTGTTCGGACAGGGGATGCCGCGAACACCGGGGAGCTGTTTTTT. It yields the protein CASTVRTGDAANTGELFF.

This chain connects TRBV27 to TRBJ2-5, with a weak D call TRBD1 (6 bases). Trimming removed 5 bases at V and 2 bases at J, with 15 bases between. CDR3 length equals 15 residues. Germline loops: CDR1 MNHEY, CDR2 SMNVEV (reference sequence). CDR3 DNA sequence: TGTGCCAGCAGTCTCCTACGGACAGCACAAGAGACCCAGTACTTC. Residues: CASSLLRTAQETQYF.